Described below is a single T cell receptor beta chain sequence and its context. This entry belongs to a study of T cells in Graves' hyperthyroidism and ophthalmopathy. An approximately 10 ml volume of fresh peripheral blood provided the PBMCs. Using RNA transcripts as the source, TCR beta CDR3 regions were amplified. First-round RT-PCR targeting the TCR CDR3 was performed with the HTBI primer set. TCRdb called the multiplex PCR reads again in MiXCR, with one record for every CDR3 protein. Among 300,000 to 450,000 distinct CDR3 sequences listed, about a sixth were seen once. The germline V gene encodes CDR1 MNHNS and CDR2 SASEGT. The CDR3 sequence is 14 residues long. V dropped 5 bases and J dropped 5; count of bases not matched to a gene: 5.

The chain uses TRBV6-1 and TRBJ1-2, with 10 bases lining up with TRBD1. This receptor was taken from a woman in her forties with Graves' ophthalmopathy. The sequencing input was blood. CDR3 in amino acids: CASSRGTGDYGYTF. CDR3 in DNA: TGTGCCAGCAGTCGAGGGACAGGGGATTATGGCTACACCTTC.